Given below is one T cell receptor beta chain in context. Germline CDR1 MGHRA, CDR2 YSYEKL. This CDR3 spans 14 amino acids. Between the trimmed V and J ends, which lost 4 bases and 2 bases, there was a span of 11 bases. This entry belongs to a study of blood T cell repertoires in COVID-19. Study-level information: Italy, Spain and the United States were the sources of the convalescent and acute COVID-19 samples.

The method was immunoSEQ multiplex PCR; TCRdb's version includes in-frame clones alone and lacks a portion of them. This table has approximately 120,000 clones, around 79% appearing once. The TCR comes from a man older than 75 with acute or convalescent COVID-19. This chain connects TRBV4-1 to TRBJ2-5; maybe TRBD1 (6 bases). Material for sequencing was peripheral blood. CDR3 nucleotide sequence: TGCGCCAGCAGCCGGTCCACAGGGCAAGAGACCCAGTACTTC. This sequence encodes CASSRSTGQETQYF.